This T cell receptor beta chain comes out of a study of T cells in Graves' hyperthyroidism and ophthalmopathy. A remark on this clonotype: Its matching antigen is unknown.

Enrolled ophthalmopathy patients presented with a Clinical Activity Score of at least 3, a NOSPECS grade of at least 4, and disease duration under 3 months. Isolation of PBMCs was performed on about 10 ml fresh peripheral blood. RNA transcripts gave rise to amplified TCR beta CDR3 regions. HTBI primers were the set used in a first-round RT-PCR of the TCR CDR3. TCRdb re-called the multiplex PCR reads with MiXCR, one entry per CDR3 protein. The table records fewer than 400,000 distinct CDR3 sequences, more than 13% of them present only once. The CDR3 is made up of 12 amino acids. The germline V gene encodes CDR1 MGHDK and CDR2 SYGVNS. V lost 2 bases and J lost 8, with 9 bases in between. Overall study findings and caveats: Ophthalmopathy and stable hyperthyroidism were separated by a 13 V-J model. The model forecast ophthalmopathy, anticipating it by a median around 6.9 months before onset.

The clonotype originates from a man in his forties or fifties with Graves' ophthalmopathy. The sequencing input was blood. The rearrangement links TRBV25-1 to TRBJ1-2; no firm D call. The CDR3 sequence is CASSEIGVGYTF. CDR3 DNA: TGTGCCAGCAGTGAAATCGGGGTAGGCTACACCTTC.